Each of the 17 T cell receptor beta chains below was sequenced from the same sample in a study of OX40 agonist ivuxolimab in advanced cancers. Profiling relied on immunoSEQ multiplex PCR, and the TCRdb table lists in-frame clones only, not all of them. Among approximately 31,000 clones listed, around nine tenths were seen once. The specimen was CD4+ or CD8+ T cells sorted from blood, collected in a trial of the OX40 agonist ivuxolimab. Receptor source: an adult with an advanced solid tumor such as melanoma, head and neck, liver or kidney cancer.

The chain uses TRBV6-5 and TRBJ1-1, with 7 bases aligning to TRBD1. The CDR3 runs to 14 residues. The V gene's germline CDR1 is MNHEY and CDR2 SVGAGI. The CDR3 coding sequence is TGTGCTCCAGAGGAGGGGGCAATGAACACTGAAGCTTTCTTT. Residues: CAPEEGAMNTEAFF.

The chain uses TRBV29-1 and TRBJ1-5, with D possibly being TRBD1 (6 bases). The CDR3 runs to 13 residues. The ends were cut back, 0 bases at V and 4 bases at J, with 7 bases in the middle. Germline V gives CDR1 SQVTM, CDR2 ANQGSEA. The CDR3 protein is CSVEEGANQPQHF. CDR3 DNA: TGCAGCGTTGAAGAGGGGGCTAATCAGCCCCAGCATTTT.

The genes are TRBV2 and TRBJ1-5; 7 nucleotides align to TRBD1. The CDR3 length is 15 residues. Germline CDR1 and CDR2: SNHLY and FYNNEI. V was clipped by 5 bases and J by 1 base; unmatched bases: 5. CDR3 sequence: CASSKDRASNQPQHF. The CDR3, as DNA: TGTGCCAGCAGTAAAGACAGGGCCAGCAATCAGCCCCAGCATTTT.

This rearrangement joins TRBV5-1 to TRBJ1-4; D is unresolved. CDR1 and CDR2 (germline): SGHRS, YFSETQ. This CDR3 comprises 15 residues. V lost 5 bases and J lost 3, with 14 bases in between. CDR3 sequence (DNA): TGCGCCAGCAGTTCGACGCAGGCCCCTAATGAAAAACTGTTTTTT. It translates to CASSSTQAPNEKLFF.

The rearrangement uses TRBV19 and TRBJ2-3; D uncertain. Per the germline V gene, CDR1 is LNHDA and CDR2 is SQIVND (reference sequence). The CDR3 length is 17 residues. V shed 2 bases and J shed 2 bases, with 17 bases lying between them. The CDR3 here is CASSIQAATGYTDTQYF. CDR3 nucleotides: TGTGCCAGTAGTATACAAGCAGCTACGGGCTACACAGATACGCAGTATTTT.

V usage is TRBV28 and J usage is TRBJ1-2; 11 bases fit TRBD1. The ends lost 8 bases at V and 3 bases at J; junction bases unmatched: 11. CDR3 length equals 16 residues. Germline CDR1 and CDR2: MDHEN and SYDVKM. The CDR3 region is CASVAYGTGGDYGYTF. The CDR3 nucleotides are TGTGCCAGCGTTGCATACGGGACAGGGGGGGACTATGGCTACACCTTC.

The V and J genes are TRBV5-1 and TRBJ2-5; possibly TRBD2 for D (6 bases). V lost 5 bases and J 10 bases, leaving 21 bases between the germline ends. Germline CDR1 SGHRS, CDR2 YFSETQ. The CDR3 has 14 amino acids. For the CDR3, the DNA is TGCGCCAGCAGGCGGGAAAGGACGGCGGGCGGCCAGTACTTC. Its translation is CASRRERTAGGQYF.

The J gene is TRBJ1-2, the V gene TRBV5-1; weak D call: TRBD1 (5 bases). V was pared by 0 bases and J by 7 bases, with 19 bases between. The CDR3 runs 16 residues. CDR1 SGHRS and CDR2 YFSETQ come from the germline V gene. In DNA form, the CDR3 reads TGCGCCAGCAGCTTGGCTCAACTGGGACGCGGTACTGGCTACACCTTC. It encodes CASSLAQLGRGTGYTF.

The genes are TRBV7-9 and TRBJ2-2; 7 bases agree with TRBD1. The CDR3 has 13 residues. V dropped 11 bases and J dropped 8; count of bases not matched to a gene: 11. Germline lookup yields CDR1 SEHNR and CDR2 FQNEAQ (reference sequence). The CDR3 coding sequence is TGTGCCTCTAGGGACAGTTCGGATGGGGAGCTGTTTTTT. Encoded protein: CASRDSSDGELFF. The full variable domain, with the rest looked up from reference TRBV7-9 and TRBJ2-2, is DTGVSQNPRHKITKRGQNVTFRCDPISEHNRLYWYRQTLGQGPEFLTYFQNEAQLEKSRLLSDRFSAERPKGSFSTLEIQRTEQGDSAMYLCASRDSSDGELFFGEGSRLTVL.

This clone has only one observation. This chain connects TRBV7-2 to TRBJ2-5; the D gene is possibly TRBD2 (6 bases). V was clipped by 4 bases and J by 3 bases, with 15 bases between them. The CDR3 is 15 amino acids. Germline assignment: CDR1 SGHTA and CDR2 FQGNSA. The CDR3 loop is CASSSTPTRKETQYF. The CDR3 nucleotides are TGTGCCAGCAGCTCAACACCGACTAGGAAAGAGACCCAGTACTTC.

The rearrangement joins TRBV7-6 to TRBJ1-3; D perhaps matches TRBD1 (5 bases). The CDR3 loop spans 11 amino acids. The germline gives CDR1 SGHVS, CDR2 FNYEAQ. V lost 9 bases and J 4 bases, leaving 7 bases between the germline ends. Written as DNA, the CDR3 is TGTGCCAGTAGGGGCGGAAACACCATATATTTT. It translates to CASRGGNTIYF.

The chain employs TRBV5-1 and TRBJ1-5, with a weak D call TRBD1 (5 bases). CDR1 and CDR2 from the germline V gene are SGHRS and YFSETQ. This CDR3 spans 14 amino acids. V gave up 5 bases and J gave up 2 bases, with 11 bases separating them. The CDR3 DNA is TGCGCCAGCAGGGAGGGAGGGGGCAATCAGCCCCAGCATTTT. Translation gives CASREGGGNQPQHF.

The genes are TRBV5-1 and TRBJ2-7; D uncertain. V dropped 1 base and J dropped 0 bases, with 11 bases sitting between them. The germline V gene encodes CDR1 SGHRS and CDR2 YFSETQ. This CDR3 is 15 amino acids long. The CDR3 is CASSLSLADSYEQYF. CDR3 bases: TGCGCCAGCAGCTTGTCCCTGGCAGACTCCTACGAGCAGTACTTC. The full variable domain, its missing parts supplied by reference TRBV5-1 and TRBJ2-7, is KAGVTQTPRYLIKTRGQQVTLSCSPISGHRSVSWYQQTPGQGLQFLFEYFSETQRNKGNFPGRFSGRQFSNSRSEMNVSTLELGDSALYLCASSLSLADSYEQYFGPGTRLTVT.

J is TRBJ2-1 and V is TRBV27; 12 positions match TRBD2. The germline V gene has CDR1 MNHEY and CDR2 SMNVEV (reference sequence). Trimming cost V 5 bases and J 1 base; bases outside gene matches: 12. This CDR3 region has 19 residues. The CDR3 DNA reads TGTGCCAGCAGTCCGCAGACTAGCGGGAGAGTTGTATCCTACAATGAGCAGTTCTTC. Translation gives CASSPQTSGRVVSYNEQFF.

The genes are TRBV19 and TRBJ2-1, with 8 bases that match TRBD2. V was clipped by 6 bases and J by 5 bases; unmatched bases: 6. CDR3 length: 14 amino acids. The germline CDR1 and CDR2 sequences are LNHDA and SQIVND (reference sequence). The CDR3 nucleotides read TGTGCCAGTAGCCGGACTAGCACCAACAATGAGCAGTTCTTC. Amino acid sequence: CASSRTSTNNEQFF.

The CDR3 region has the DNA TGTGCCAGCAGCCTAACCGGGACAGACCTCTCTGGAAACACCATATATTTT. Protein: CASSLTGTDLSGNTIYF. The chain links TRBV11-1 to TRBJ1-3, with 7 bases fitting TRBD1. Germline V gene lookup returns CDR1 SGHAT and CDR2 FQDESV (reference sequence). The trim removed 5 bases at V and 0 bases at J, leaving 10 bases unmatched. The CDR3 sequence is 17 residues long.

The chain has TRBV28 and TRBJ1-6; D unresolved. CDR3 size: 14 residues. The V end lost 6 bases, the J end lost 10 bases, and 16 bases lay between the germline ends. Germline lookup yields CDR1 MDHEN and CDR2 SYDVKM. Here the CDR3 reads CASRTQTPPSPLHF. CDR3 DNA sequence: TGTGCCAGCAGAACCCAGACCCCTCCCTCACCCCTCCACTTT. The whole variable domain, filled in from reference TRBV28 and TRBJ1-6, reads DVKVTQSSRYLVKRTGEKVFLECVQDMDHENMFWYRQDPGLGLRLIYFSYDVKMKEKGDIPEGYSVSREKKERFSLILESASTNQTSMYLCASRTQTPPSPLHFGNGTRLTVT.